The 29 T cell receptor beta chains below come from one sample, sequenced in a study of CD8+ T cells in alopecia areata. As part of sample collection, lesional scalp punch biopsies and peripheral blood were taken from alopecia areata patients. Investigators isolated RNA and reverse transcribed it into cDNA to act as the sequencing template. TCRdb's table, derived via immunoSEQ multiplex PCR, lists solely in-frame clones and lacks some. In the table there are more than 9,500 clones, 45% to 70% of which are singletons. The sample consisted of skin. The receptors stem from a human donor with alopecia areata.

This clone was seen more than once but under ten times. This chain connects TRBV4-1 to TRBJ2-7; no definite D call. V dropped 0 bases and J dropped 6 bases, with 18 bases sitting between them. Germline V gene sequence: CDR1 MGHRA, CDR2 YSYEKL. The CDR3 is made up of 16 amino acids. CDR3 sequence reads: CASSQDSEGPLVEQYF. The CDR3 DNA reads as TGCGCCAGCAGCCAAGACAGTGAAGGCCCCCTGGTCGAGCAGTACTTC.

The chain employs TRBV11-2 and TRBJ1-6; D unresolved. From germline, CDR1 is SGHAT and CDR2 FQNNGV. Trimming removed 1 base from V and 14 bases from J, with 12 bases in between. The CDR3 is made up of 13 amino acids. As DNA, the CDR3 is TGTGCCAGCAGCTTAGTATCCTCCAGGACCCTCCACTTT. The encoded protein is CASSLVSSRTLHF.

Notes on this clone: The conserved closing phenylalanine or tryptophan is absent in this CDR3, likely reflecting a read error. V gene TRBV29-1 combines with J gene TRBJ2-7; D call uncertain. This CDR3 has 14 amino acids. V gave up 1 base and J gave up 4 bases, with 14 bases separating them. CDR1 and CDR2 from the germline V gene are SQVTM and ANQGSEA. This CDR3 reads CSVEVFAGAYEQYL. The CDR3, as DNA: TGCAGCGTTGAAGTTTTTGCAGGAGCGTACGAGCAGTACCTC.

The CDR3 spells CASSYSSGTPSPLHF. DNA of the CDR3: TGTGCCAGCAGTTACTCATCAGGGACTCCTTCACCCCTCCACTTT. This rearrangement joins TRBV6-5 to TRBJ1-6; D may be TRBD1 (5 bases). The CDR3 extends over 15 amino acids. The germline gives CDR1 MNHEY, CDR2 SVGAGI. V lost 0 bases and J 9 bases, leaving 12 bases between the germline ends.

In its sample, this clone was seen once. This chain connects TRBV11-3 to TRBJ1-1; D not certain. CDR3 length: 14 amino acids. Germline V lookup: CDR1 SGHNT, CDR2 YENEEA. V was trimmed by 6 bases and J by 0 bases, leaving 11 bases between them. CDR3 coding DNA: TGTGCCAGCAGGGAACGGTGGATGAACACTGAAGCTTTCTTT. This gives the protein CASRERWMNTEAFF.

The chain carries TRBV5-1 and TRBJ2-3, with D tentatively TRBD1 (6 bases). Trimming removed 4 bases at V and 2 bases at J, with 14 bases between. This CDR3 spans 15 amino acids. The germline V gene has CDR1 SGHRS and CDR2 YFSETQ. The CDR3 DNA follows: TGCGCCAGCAGCGACCCTGGACAGAACACAGATACGCAGTATTTT. This gives the protein CASSDPGQNTDTQYF.

This clone was seen a few times. The chain recombines TRBV11-3 with TRBJ2-5; a weak D match, TRBD2 (5 bases). V was cut by 5 bases and J by 5 bases, with 6 bases left in between. CDR1 SGHNT and CDR2 YENEEA come from the germline V gene. The CDR3 is made up of 11 amino acids. CDR3 protein: CASSREETQYF. In DNA, the CDR3 is TGTGCCAGCAGCAGGGAGGAGACCCAGTACTTC.

The chain recombines TRBV13 with TRBJ2-1, with D uncertain. CDR1 and CDR2 from the germline V gene are PRHDT and FYEKMQ (reference sequence). The CDR3 length is 14 residues. V gave up 3 bases and J gave up 0 bases, with 6 bases separating them. The chain's CDR3 is CASSFRSSYNEQFF. As DNA, the CDR3 is TGTGCCAGCAGCTTCCGGAGCTCCTACAATGAGCAGTTCTTC. Full variable domain (remainder filled in from reference TRBV13 and TRBJ2-1): AAGVIQSPRHLIKEKRETATLKCYPIPRHDTVYWYQQGPGQDPQFLISFYEKMQSDKGSIPDRFSAQQFSDYHSELNMSSLELGDSALYFCASSFRSSYNEQFFGPGTRLTVL.

This clone was recorded a few times. The rearrangement links TRBV6-5 to TRBJ2-7; tentatively, D is TRBD2 (6 bases). The CDR3 totals 14 residues. CDR1 and CDR2 (germline): MNHEY, SVGAGI. With 6 bases removed from V and 1 base from J, the gap between germline ends came to 13 bases. The CDR3 loop is CASRMGLRSYEQYF. The CDR3 nucleotides read TGTGCCAGCAGGATGGGACTGAGATCCTACGAGCAGTACTTC.

This clone is termed medium-sized. The rearrangement links TRBV23-1 to TRBJ2-3, with 9 bases lining up with TRBD1. TRBV23-1 is given ORF status, its function remaining uncertain. With 6 bases clipped from V and 5 bases from J, the junction kept 9 bases outside the gene matches. The CDR3 is 15 residues long. CDR3 amino acids: CASSLRDREQDTQYF. CDR3 nucleotide sequence: TGCGCCAGCAGCCTCCGGGACAGGGAACAAGATACGCAGTATTTT.

The V call is TRBV6-5, the J call TRBJ2-1; D call uncertain. Trimming removed 8 bases at V and 4 bases at J, with 3 bases between. This CDR3 spans 10 amino acids. CDR1 and CDR2 (germline): MNHEY, SVGAGI. The CDR3 DNA is TGTGCCAGCGGGTACAATGAGCAGTTCTTC. Translation gives CASGYNEQFF.

This clone appeared once. CDR3 nucleotides: TGTGCCAGCAGGAGTGCCATCTCTGGAAACACCATATATTTT. Translation: CASRSAISGNTIYF. This chain connects TRBV27 to TRBJ1-3; the D is unclear. Germline lookup yields CDR1 MNHEY and CDR2 SMNVEV (reference sequence). This CDR3 region has 14 residues. The ends were cut back, 6 bases at V and 0 bases at J, with 9 bases in the middle.

The rearrangement uses TRBV29-1 and TRBJ2-5; no clear D gene. CDR1 and CDR2 from the germline V gene are SQVTM and ANQGSEA. The CDR3 is 17 residues long. V was shortened by 4 bases and J by 4 bases, with 25 bases between the two germline ends. CDR3 sequence reads: CSVVNVVRRVASETQYF. Here the CDR3 DNA reads TGCAGCGTTGTAAATGTAGTAAGGAGAGTCGCTTCAGAGACCCAGTACTTC.

This clone was counted a few times. The V call is TRBV7-9, the J call TRBJ1-2, with D tentatively TRBD1 (5 bases). Trimming pared 0 bases from V and 8 bases from J, leaving 13 bases between. CDR3 length: 14 residues. Germline V gene sequence: CDR1 SEHNR, CDR2 FQNEAQ (reference sequence). The CDR3 protein is CASSLASRQGGYTF. Here the CDR3 DNA reads TGTGCCAGCAGCTTAGCGTCCCGGCAGGGAGGCTACACCTTC.

The CDR3 sequence is CASSPGGQGASTYNEQFF. As DNA, the CDR3 is TGTGCCAGCAGCCCCGGAGGACAGGGGGCGAGCACCTACAATGAGCAGTTCTTC. The gene calls are TRBV14 and TRBJ2-1; 11 bases match TRBD1. Trimming cost V 4 bases and J 2 bases; bases outside gene matches: 10. The CDR3 is made up of 18 amino acids. The germline V gene encodes CDR1 SGHDN and CDR2 FVKESK.

This chain connects TRBV28 to TRBJ1-1, with D hard to call. The CDR3 runs to 12 residues. Germline V gives CDR1 MDHEN, CDR2 SYDVKM. Trimming took off 5 bases at V and 11 bases at J, with 15 bases between the two ends. The CDR3 protein is CASSPPSWWAFF. The CDR3 DNA reads TGTGCCAGCAGTCCCCCCTCATGGTGGGCTTTCTTT.

This clone was counted only a few times. At one of its ends the junction is not consistent with the germline gene, which may arise from a read error. This chain links TRBV29-1 with TRBJ2-7, with 8 bases that match TRBD1. There are 8 residues in the CDR3. From germline, CDR1 is SQVTM and CDR2 ANQGSEA. As DNA, the CDR3 is TGCAGTTCCGGGACAGGCTTCTTC. Its translation: CSSGTGFF.

The chain recombines TRBV7-2 with TRBJ2-7; 9 bases line up with TRBD1. The V segment lost 4 bases and the J segment 6 bases; nucleotides outside the gene matches: 4. Germline loops: CDR1 SGHTA, CDR2 FQGNSA. The CDR3 length is 13 residues. In DNA, the CDR3 is TGTGCCAGCAGCTGGGACAGGGATAGCGAGCAGTACTTC. Protein product: CASSWDRDSEQYF.

The CDR3 DNA is TGTGCCAGCAGCTCTACGGGACTAGCGGGAGGGGCTAGCACAGATACGCAGTATTTT. Protein sequence: CASSSTGLAGGASTDTQYF. The chain employs TRBV7-2 and TRBJ2-3; 16 bases line up with TRBD2. The CDR3 contains 19 residues. Germline V CDR1 and CDR2: SGHTA, FQGNSA. The junction had 7 bases not matched to a gene; V was cut back by 4 bases and J by 0 bases.

The CDR3 reads CASSSGGTQPQHF. The CDR3 DNA follows: TGTGCCAGCAGCTCGGGGGGTACTCAGCCCCAGCATTTT. The chain links TRBV9 to TRBJ1-5; a possible D gene is TRBD1 (5 bases). CDR3 length: 13 residues. Germline V gene lookup returns CDR1 SGDLS and CDR2 YYNGEE. V lost 4 bases, J lost 6 bases, and 11 bases lay in between.

This clone was detected a few times. The J gene is TRBJ2-3, the V gene TRBV29-1; 10 bases are a match to TRBD2. Germline V gene lookup returns CDR1 SQVTM and CDR2 ANQGSEA. Unmatched junction bases numbered 7, after V lost 7 bases and J lost 6 bases. The CDR3 is made up of 13 amino acids. In DNA form, the CDR3 reads TGCAGCGCCCTGGGACTAGCGTACGATACGCAGTATTTT. Residues: CSALGLAYDTQYF.

The chain joins TRBV6-1 to TRBJ1-1, with unresolved D. Trimming removed 10 bases from V and 2 bases from J, with 14 bases in between. CDR3 length: 13 amino acids. Per germline, CDR1 MNHNS and CDR2 SASEGT. This CDR3 is CAITTPVNTEAFF. In DNA, the CDR3 is TGTGCCATCACCACCCCGGTTAACACTGAAGCTTTCTTT.

This clone appeared a single time. Here the CDR3 DNA reads TGTGCCATCAGATGGGCTGCCGAGGGGTACGAGCAGTACTTC. Amino acids: CAIRWAAEGYEQYF. V and J are TRBV10-3 and TRBJ2-7; tentatively, D is TRBD1 or TRBD2 (5 bases each). The V end was cut by 6 bases, the J end by 4 bases, with 16 bases between. Germline V CDR1 and CDR2: ENHRY, SYGVKD. The CDR3 has 14 residues.

The chain is built from TRBV14 and TRBJ2-1, with TRBD2 matching over 7 bases. Trimming cost V 8 bases and J 5 bases; bases outside gene matches: 21. This CDR3 spans 18 amino acids. Germline-derived CDR1 and CDR2 are SGHDN and FVKESK. In nucleotides, the CDR3 is TGTGCCAGCGGACCGGGACTAAGTATATTCGGGGTAAACAATGAGCAGTTCTTC. It yields the protein CASGPGLSIFGVNNEQFF.

The V call is TRBV2, the J call TRBJ2-2; no definite D call. Trimming left V 2 bases short and J 10 bases short, with 17 bases between. CDR1 and CDR2 from the germline V gene are SNHLY and FYNNEI. The length of the CDR3 is 15 residues. The CDR3 DNA follows: TGTGCCAGCAGTGAAACTTCGCAGAATGAGGAGGAGCTGTTTTTT. Its protein is CASSETSQNEEELFF.

The rearrangement joins TRBV5-1 to TRBJ2-7, with 8 nucleotides matching TRBD2. V shed 7 bases, J shed 6 bases, and the junction held 6 bases outside the gene matches. Per the germline V gene, CDR1 is SGHRS and CDR2 is YFSETQ. The CDR3 is 12 amino acids. Here the CDR3 reads CASAIAGSEQYF. In DNA form, the CDR3 reads TGCGCCAGCGCCATAGCGGGAAGCGAGCAGTACTTC.

The chain combines TRBV19 with TRBJ2-1, with D possibly being TRBD1 (7 bases). Trimming pared 7 bases from V and 5 bases from J, leaving 21 bases between. Germline CDR1 LNHDA, CDR2 SQIVND (reference sequence). The CDR3 sequence is 16 residues long. CDR3: CASINRRDSPDNEQFF. CDR3 in DNA: TGTGCCAGTATCAACAGGAGGGACAGTCCTGACAATGAGCAGTTCTTC. Variable domain in full (rest from reference TRBV19 and TRBJ2-1): DGGITQSPKYLFRKEGQNVTLSCEQNLNHDAMYWYRQDPGQGLRLIYYSQIVNDFQKGDIAEGYSVSREKKESFPLTVTSAQKNPTAFYLCASINRRDSPDNEQFFGPGTRLTVL.

This clone was picked up a small number of times. CDR3 protein: CASSASGPVSPLHF. CDR3 DNA sequence: TGTGCCAGCAGTGCCTCGGGGCCGGTATCACCCCTCCACTTT. This chain links TRBV6-1 with TRBJ1-6, with D perhaps TRBD1 (5 bases). V was shortened by 4 bases and J by 10 bases, with 14 bases between the two germline ends. This CDR3 has 14 amino acids. Germline V gene lookup returns CDR1 MNHNS and CDR2 SASEGT.

V gene TRBV29-1 combines with J gene TRBJ2-5; D is undetermined. Germline V gene lookup returns CDR1 SQVTM and CDR2 ANQGSEA. This CDR3 has 17 residues. Trimming took off 4 bases at V and 4 bases at J, with 25 bases between the two ends. The CDR3 loop reads CSVVNVVRRAASETQYF. The CDR3 DNA sequence: TGCAGCGTTGTAAATGTAGTAAGGAGAGCCGCTTCAGAGACCCAGTACTTC.